Listed below are T cell receptor beta chains from one sample, sequenced in a study of blood T cell repertoires in COVID-19. Profiling relied on immunoSEQ multiplex PCR, and the TCRdb table lists in-frame clones only, not all of them. The sample holds fewer than 200,000 clones, around 82% seen once. The specimen was peripheral blood. These TCRs come from a man in his 60s who had recovered from COVID-19. Both conserved end residues are part of each CDR3. A D gene is named only where the DNA matches it firmly. Not all rows give a size; the values are once, few, many and, for expanded clones, a class.

v_gene	d_gene	abundance	j_gene	CDR3aa	CDR3nt
TRBV6-5	-	-	TRBJ2-3	CASSYFRPRGTDTQYF	TGTGCCAGCAGTTACTTTAGGCCGAGGGGCACAGATACGCAGTATTTT
TRBV27	-	-	TRBJ2-3	CASQTQGRDTQYF	TGTGCCAGCCAAACACAGGGTCGGGATACGCAGTATTTT
TRBV7-8	TRBD1	-	TRBJ1-5	CASSLRDRVTVEHQPQHF	TGTGCCAGCAGCTTGCGGGACAGGGTGACCGTGGAGCATCAGCCCCAGCATTTT
TRBV4-3	-	once	TRBJ2-1	CASSQDILVYNEQFF	TGCGCCAGCAGCCAAGATATACTAGTCTACAATGAGCAGTTCTTC
TRBV5-1	TRBD1	-	TRBJ1-1	CASVQGPENTEAFF	TGCGCCAGTGTACAGGGGCCAGAGAACACTGAAGCTTTCTTT
TRBV29-1	-	-	TRBJ1-1	CSVGQEVFSAEAFF	TGCAGCGTTGGGCAGGAGGTCTTCAGCGCTGAAGCTTTCTTT
TRBV5-4	TRBD1	-	TRBJ1-1	CASALDRALYEAFF	TGTGCCAGCGCTCTAGACAGGGCGCTATATGAAGCTTTCTTT
TRBV12-3/TRBV12-4	-	once	TRBJ1-4	CASSRVEKLFF	TGTGCCAGCAGTCGGGTCGAAAAACTGTTTTTT
TRBV7-6	TRBD1	-	TRBJ2-6	CASSPGQGALGANVLTF	TGTGCCAGCAGCCCCGGACAGGGGGCCCTGGGGGCCAACGTCCTGACTTTC
TRBV2	-	-	TRBJ1-6	CAINRESYNSPLHF	TGTGCCATCAACCGGGAGAGTTATAATTCACCCCTCCACTTT
TRBV12-3/TRBV12-4	-	-	TRBJ1-2	CASSLSGELGYTF	TGTGCCAGCAGTTTATCAGGGGAGCTTGGCTACACCTTC
TRBV9	TRBD1	-	TRBJ2-7	CASSASGTAGEQYF	TGTGCCAGCAGCGCCTCCGGGACAGCTGGGGAGCAGTACTTC
TRBV9	-	-	TRBJ1-1	CASSVTGSPNTEAFF	TGTGCCAGCAGCGTCACAGGCAGTCCGAACACTGAAGCTTTCTTT
TRBV11-3	-	few	TRBJ2-3	CASSPRGTTDTQYF	TGTGCCAGCAGCCCCCGCGGGACCACAGATACGCAGTATTTT
TRBV19	-	-	TRBJ1-2	CASREAFNYGYTF	TGTGCCAGTAGGGAGGCCTTTAACTATGGCTACACCTTC
TRBV5-6	TRBD1	-	TRBJ1-5	CASSLDRAQPQHF	TGTGCCAGCAGCCTGGACAGGGCCCAGCCCCAGCATTTT
TRBV7-2	TRBD2	few	TRBJ2-2	CASSPRLAGRTGELFF	TGTGCCAGCAGCCCCCGTCTAGCGGGACGAACCGGGGAGCTGTTTTTT
TRBV18	-	-	TRBJ2-7	CASSPGRHEQYF	TGTGCCAGCTCACCGGGGAGACACGAGCAGTACTTC